The rows below give T cell receptor beta chains drawn from one sample of a study of cytomegalovirus exposure and HLA in healthy donors. Sequencing used immunoSEQ multiplex PCR; TCRdb keeps in-frame clones, though not all of them. The table lists over 150,000 clones, about four fifths of them singletons. Specimen: PBMCs. Every receptor here comes from a young man in good health and CMV-seropositive. Each CDR3 is given with its conserved first and last residue. D genes are given only for firm matches. Where a row states a size, it is once, few, many or the class of an expanded clone; other rows omit it.

v_call: TRBV5-8
d_call: .
j_call: TRBJ1-2
clone_size: .
cdr3_nt: TGTGCCAGCAGCGTCCGGAGCCGACGGGGCTACACCTTC
cdr3_aa: CASSVRSRRGYTF

v_call: TRBV30
d_call: .
j_call: TRBJ2-6
clone_size: .
cdr3_nt: TGTGCCTGGAGTGTAGCGGCAAGTGGGGCCAACGTCCTGACTTTC
cdr3_aa: CAWSVAASGANVLTF

v_call: TRBV7-2
d_call: .
j_call: TRBJ2-5
clone_size: .
cdr3_nt: TGTGCCAGCAGCTTATTCGTGGGCAGTAGTAGCCAAGAGACCCAGTACTTC
cdr3_aa: CASSLFVGSSSQETQYF

v_call: TRBV6-5
d_call: .
j_call: TRBJ2-7
clone_size: once
cdr3_nt: TGTGCCAGCAGTTACTCAGGAGGATCCTACGAGCAGTACTTC
cdr3_aa: CASSYSGGSYEQYF

v_call: TRBV7-9
d_call: .
j_call: TRBJ2-7
clone_size: .
cdr3_nt: TGTTCCAGCAGCTCTGGGCCATACGAGCAGTACTTC
cdr3_aa: CSSSSGPYEQYF

v_call: TRBV7-8
d_call: .
j_call: TRBJ1-5
clone_size: .
cdr3_nt: TGTGCCAGCAGCTTAGCGGGGGGAAGGAACAATCAGCCCCAGCATTTT
cdr3_aa: CASSLAGGRNNQPQHF

v_call: TRBV27
d_call: .
j_call: TRBJ2-7
clone_size: .
cdr3_nt: TGTGCCAGCAGTTTACAGGGGCACGAGCAGTACTTC
cdr3_aa: CASSLQGHEQYF

v_call: TRBV13
d_call: .
j_call: TRBJ1-2
clone_size: .
cdr3_nt: TGTGCCAGCAGCCTAACCTGGGGGCAGGTCTCTAACTATGGCTACACCTTC
cdr3_aa: CASSLTWGQVSNYGYTF

v_call: TRBV19
d_call: TRBD1
j_call: TRBJ2-2
clone_size: .
cdr3_nt: TGTGCCAGTAGTGCCGCCGGGACAGGGGGCCCCGGGGAGCTGTTTTTT
cdr3_aa: CASSAAGTGGPGELFF

v_call: TRBV19
d_call: TRBD1
j_call: TRBJ2-1
clone_size: .
cdr3_nt: TGTGCCAGTAACCCGGGACAGGGGCGTCCCAGCTCCTACAATGAGCAGTTCTTC
cdr3_aa: CASNPGQGRPSSYNEQFF

v_call: TRBV7-6
d_call: .
j_call: TRBJ1-6
clone_size: .
cdr3_nt: TGTGCCAGCAGCTTAAGGACAGCCAATTCACCCCTCCACTTT
cdr3_aa: CASSLRTANSPLHF

v_call: TRBV18
d_call: TRBD2
j_call: TRBJ2-3
clone_size: .
cdr3_nt: TGTGCCAGCTCACCCACCACTAGCGGGAGGGGGAATACGCAGTATTTT
cdr3_aa: CASSPTTSGRGNTQYF

v_call: TRBV28
d_call: TRBD1
j_call: TRBJ1-5
clone_size: .
cdr3_nt: TGTGCCAGCAGTCCCTCCACAGGGGGCTTGGGGCAGCCCCAGCATTTT
cdr3_aa: CASSPSTGGLGQPQHF

v_call: TRBV11-2
d_call: TRBD1
j_call: TRBJ2-2
clone_size: .
cdr3_nt: TGTGCCAGCAGCCAAAAGGGACAGGGTTCGTACACCGGGGAGCTGTTTTTT
cdr3_aa: CASSQKGQGSYTGELFF

v_call: TRBV7-9
d_call: .
j_call: TRBJ2-5
clone_size: .
cdr3_nt: TGTGCCAGCAGCTTATTAGGGTCGGGGGAGACCCAGTACTTC
cdr3_aa: CASSLLGSGETQYF

v_call: TRBV12-5
d_call: .
j_call: TRBJ1-2
clone_size: .
cdr3_nt: TGTGCTAGTGGTCCTGGTATACGGGAAAACTATGGCTACACCTTC
cdr3_aa: CASGPGIRENYGYTF

v_call: TRBV19
d_call: TRBD1
j_call: TRBJ2-5
clone_size: once
cdr3_nt: TGTGCCAGTAGTATAGTGCAGGGGGCTGGTGAGACCCGGTACTTC
cdr3_aa: CASSIVQGAGETRYF

v_call: TRBV4-1
d_call: TRBD2
j_call: TRBJ2-4
clone_size: .
cdr3_nt: TGCGCCAGCAGACTAGCGGGGGACTTTAACATTCAGTACTTC
cdr3_aa: CASRLAGDFNIQYF

v_call: TRBV4-1
d_call: .
j_call: TRBJ1-1
clone_size: few
cdr3_nt: TGCGCCAGCAGCCAAACTTACCAACTTGAAGCTTTCTTT
cdr3_aa: CASSQTYQLEAFF

v_call: TRBV11-3
d_call: TRBD2
j_call: TRBJ2-4
clone_size: .
cdr3_nt: TGTGCCAGCAGCTTTACAGCGGGGAACATTCAGTACTTC
cdr3_aa: CASSFTAGNIQYF

v_call: TRBV6-5
d_call: TRBD1
j_call: TRBJ2-7
clone_size: .
cdr3_nt: TGTGCCAGCCAGGCCCGGGACAGTTTCTACGAGCAGTACTTC
cdr3_aa: CASQARDSFYEQYF

v_call: TRBV29-1
d_call: TRBD1
j_call: TRBJ1-5
clone_size: .
cdr3_nt: TGCAGCGTCCAAGACAGGGGTAATAGCAATCAGCCCCAGCATTTT
cdr3_aa: CSVQDRGNSNQPQHF

v_call: TRBV5-1
d_call: TRBD2
j_call: TRBJ2-1
clone_size: .
cdr3_nt: TGCGCCAGCCAGACGGCGGGAGCTTACAATGAGCAGTTCTTC
cdr3_aa: CASQTAGAYNEQFF

v_call: TRBV7-9
d_call: .
j_call: TRBJ2-7
clone_size: .
cdr3_nt: TGTGCCAGCAGCCCGAGGGATCAGTTTGACGAGCAGTACTTC
cdr3_aa: CASSPRDQFDEQYF

v_call: TRBV5-1
d_call: TRBD1
j_call: TRBJ2-1
clone_size: few
cdr3_nt: TGCGCCAGCAGCGCGACAGGGGATAAATCCTACAATGAGCAGTTCTTC
cdr3_aa: CASSATGDKSYNEQFF

v_call: TRBV21-1
d_call: .
j_call: TRBJ1-3
clone_size: .
cdr3_nt: TGTGCCAGCAGCAAAGGATGGCGGGGGTCTTGTGGAAACACCATATATTTT
cdr3_aa: CASSKGWRGSCGNTIYF

v_call: TRBV10-2
d_call: .
j_call: TRBJ2-7
clone_size: .
cdr3_nt: TGCGCCAGCAGTGAGTCGGGGGGTCTATGGTACGAGCAGTACTTC
cdr3_aa: CASSESGGLWYEQYF

v_call: TRBV15
d_call: TRBD2
j_call: TRBJ2-3
clone_size: .
cdr3_nt: TGTGCCACCAGAAACGGGACTAGCGGGAGCCGGCGCACAGATACGCAGTATTTT
cdr3_aa: CATRNGTSGSRRTDTQYF

v_call: TRBV28
d_call: .
j_call: TRBJ1-2
clone_size: .
cdr3_nt: TGTGCCAGCGTCCCAGGGTGGGAGGACTATGGCTACACCTTC
cdr3_aa: CASVPGWEDYGYTF

v_call: TRBV6-6
d_call: .
j_call: TRBJ1-1
clone_size: .
cdr3_nt: TGTGCCAGCAGGTCCGGGACAATAAAGAACACTGAAGCTTTCTTT
cdr3_aa: CASRSGTIKNTEAFF

v_call: TRBV2
d_call: TRBD2
j_call: TRBJ2-7
clone_size: .
cdr3_nt: TGTGCCAGCAGTGAATGGTCTAGCGGGACGGGGTGGGAGCAGTACTTC
cdr3_aa: CASSEWSSGTGWEQYF

v_call: TRBV30
d_call: TRBD1
j_call: TRBJ2-2
clone_size: .
cdr3_nt: TGTGCCTTACAGGGGGAGAACACCGGGGAGCTGTTTTTT
cdr3_aa: CALQGENTGELFF

v_call: TRBV10-3
d_call: TRBD2
j_call: TRBJ2-7
clone_size: .
cdr3_nt: TGTGCCACCGGACCGGGACTAGTGATAGGTTACGAGCAGTACTTC
cdr3_aa: CATGPGLVIGYEQYF

v_call: TRBV4-1
d_call: .
j_call: TRBJ2-7
clone_size: once
cdr3_nt: TGCGCCAGCAGCCAAGATTTTGCTCCGAGCCGGGGGAACGAGCAGTACTTC
cdr3_aa: CASSQDFAPSRGNEQYF

v_call: TRBV7-2
d_call: TRBD2
j_call: TRBJ2-5
clone_size: .
cdr3_nt: TGTGCCAGCAGCTTAGTGGCTAGCGGGGTGCAAGAGACCCAGTACTTC
cdr3_aa: CASSLVASGVQETQYF

v_call: TRBV7-8
d_call: TRBD1
j_call: TRBJ2-6
clone_size: few
cdr3_nt: TGTGCCAGCAGCTTATTACGGGACAGGGAAAATTCTGGGGCCAACGTCCTGACTTTC
cdr3_aa: CASSLLRDRENSGANVLTF

v_call: TRBV9
d_call: .
j_call: TRBJ1-4
clone_size: .
cdr3_nt: TGTGCCAGCAGCCCGGGTGGGGAAAAACTGTTTTTT
cdr3_aa: CASSPGGEKLFF

v_call: TRBV10-3
d_call: TRBD1
j_call: TRBJ1-2
clone_size: .
cdr3_nt: TGTGCCATCAGTGCGACAGGGGGTTCGAACTATGGCTACACCTTC
cdr3_aa: CAISATGGSNYGYTF

v_call: TRBV27
d_call: .
j_call: TRBJ1-1
clone_size: few
cdr3_nt: TGTGCCAGCACCATACCCATGACGGGCACTGAAGCTTTCTTT
cdr3_aa: CASTIPMTGTEAFF

v_call: TRBV10-3
d_call: TRBD1
j_call: TRBJ2-3
clone_size: .
cdr3_nt: TGTGCCATCAAAAACAGGGGGCAGGAGGCAGATACGCAGTATTTT
cdr3_aa: CAIKNRGQEADTQYF

v_call: TRBV2
d_call: TRBD2
j_call: TRBJ2-3
clone_size: .
cdr3_nt: TGTGCCAGCAAGCCGGGACTAGCGGGAGATACGCAGTATTTT
cdr3_aa: CASKPGLAGDTQYF

v_call: TRBV2
d_call: .
j_call: TRBJ2-1
clone_size: .
cdr3_nt: TGTGCCAGCAGGTCTCAGGGGTCCTACAATGAGCAGTTCTTC
cdr3_aa: CASRSQGSYNEQFF

v_call: TRBV4-3
d_call: .
j_call: TRBJ2-2
clone_size: .
cdr3_nt: TGCGCCAGCAGCCAAAGCTCGAACACCGGGGAGCTGTTTTTT
cdr3_aa: CASSQSSNTGELFF

v_call: TRBV6-5
d_call: .
j_call: TRBJ2-3
clone_size: few
cdr3_nt: TGTGCCAGCAGTGACTCGATTGAAGCGACAGATACGCAGTATTTT
cdr3_aa: CASSDSIEATDTQYF

v_call: TRBV18
d_call: TRBD1
j_call: TRBJ1-1
clone_size: .
cdr3_nt: TGTGCCAGCTCCTCGACAGGGGGAGGAACTGAAGCTTTCTTT
cdr3_aa: CASSSTGGGTEAFF

v_call: TRBV2
d_call: .
j_call: TRBJ2-2
clone_size: .
cdr3_nt: TGTGCCAGCAGTCCCGGAAGAGGGCCCGGGGAGCTGTTTTTT
cdr3_aa: CASSPGRGPGELFF

v_call: TRBV19
d_call: TRBD1
j_call: TRBJ1-6
clone_size: .
cdr3_nt: TGTGCCAGTAGTATGCGGGACAGACAATCACCCCTCCACTTT
cdr3_aa: CASSMRDRQSPLHF

v_call: TRBV9
d_call: TRBD2
j_call: TRBJ2-1
clone_size: .
cdr3_nt: TGTGCCAGCAGCGTAGGGCCACTAGCGGGAGGGTACAATGAGCAGTTCTTC
cdr3_aa: CASSVGPLAGGYNEQFF